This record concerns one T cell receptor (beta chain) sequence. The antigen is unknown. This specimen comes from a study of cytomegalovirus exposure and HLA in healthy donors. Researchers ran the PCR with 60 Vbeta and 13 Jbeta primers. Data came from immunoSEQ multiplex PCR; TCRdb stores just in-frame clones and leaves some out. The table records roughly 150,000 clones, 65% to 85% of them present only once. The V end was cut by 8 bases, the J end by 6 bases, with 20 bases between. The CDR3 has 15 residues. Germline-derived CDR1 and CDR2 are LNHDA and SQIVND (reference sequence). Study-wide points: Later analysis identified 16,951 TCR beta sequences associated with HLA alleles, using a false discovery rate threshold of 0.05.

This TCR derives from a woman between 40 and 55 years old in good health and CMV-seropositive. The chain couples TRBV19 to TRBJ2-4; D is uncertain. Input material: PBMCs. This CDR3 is CASQETASTGNIQYF. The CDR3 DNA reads TGTGCCAGTCAAGAGACTGCCTCAACGGGAAACATTCAGTACTTC.